The rows below give T cell receptor beta chains drawn from one sample of a study of CD8 T cells in Susac syndrome. TCRdb redid the calling of the immunoSEQ multiplex PCR reads with MiXCR, one entry per CDR3 protein. This sample has about 150,000 distinct CDR3 sequences, with around 95% found just once. Sequencing was performed on CD4+ T cells from PBMCs. Receptors originate from a human donor with Susac syndrome. The conserved cysteine and the conserved F or W are not part of the CDR3 here.

j_call v_call cdr3_aa
TRBJ1-2 TRBV4-1 ASSQSGQGYGYT
TRBJ1-4 TRBV6-5 ASSLTATNEKLF
TRBJ1-5 TRBV12-3/TRBV12-4 ASSPGLSNQPQH
TRBJ2-2 TRBV12-3/TRBV12-4 ASSFGGSGGELF
TRBJ1-1 TRBV29-1 SAGRETGPMNTEAF
TRBJ1-1 TRBV29-1 SVERRQANTEAF
TRBJ2-7 TRBV12-3/TRBV12-4 ASSFGVSEQY
TRBJ2-5 TRBV20-1 SARWGLAGEGETQY
TRBJ1-5 TRBV20-1 SSGTGSNQPQH
TRBJ2-1 TRBV4-1 ASSTSIASVSGREQF
TRBJ2-1 TRBV29-1 SVGLAGYNEQF
TRBJ2-2 TRBV20-1 SARDWGLGTGELF
TRBJ1-2 TRBV4-1 ASHGQGSYGYT
TRBJ2-7 TRBV25-1 ASSDRQGGTYEQY
TRBJ2-6 TRBV5-1 ASRRDISGANVLT
TRBJ1-1 TRBV12-3/TRBV12-4 ASSLDSLTTEAF
TRBJ2-5 TRBV12-3/TRBV12-4 ASRGVGETQY
TRBJ2-5 TRBV7-7 ASSLRIWETQY
TRBJ1-2 TRBV29-1 SVGFGADGYT
TRBJ1-1 TRBV9 ASSKLQGANTEAF
TRBJ1-1 TRBV12-3/TRBV12-4 ASSPNRGRGTEAF
TRBJ2-2 TRBV5-1 ASSRGTRTGELF
TRBJ2-2 TRBV21-1 ASSKLDTGELF
TRBJ2-7 TRBV21-1 ASSKDSGSVDEQY
TRBJ1-1 TRBV5-1 ASSPFGQGEAF
TRBJ2-7 TRBV20-1 SARGGSSGSDEQY
TRBJ2-7 TRBV18 ASSQRDSGEQY
TRBJ2-7 TRBV7-2 ASSLDSGAYEQY
TRBJ1-2 TRBV11-2 ASSLRDQIRGYT
TRBJ1-5 TRBV19 ASSIRGDNQPQH
TRBJ2-4 TRBV20-1 SAELAGPNIQY
TRBJ2-1 TRBV14 ASSPLGTSGVHEQF
TRBJ1-5 TRBV7-9 ASSAPGQPQH
TRBJ2-1 TRBV12-3/TRBV12-4 ASSFGEGTYNEQF
TRBJ2-3 TRBV28 ASRGQGWDTQY
TRBJ2-7 TRBV28 ASSPGHFREQY
TRBJ1-1 TRBV20-1 SATDRGASTEAF
TRBJ1-3 TRBV4-1 ASSSRQGASGNTIY
TRBJ2-5 TRBV6-5 ASKGAGVPKETQY
TRBJ1-5 TRBV20-1 SASSGGNQPQH
TRBJ1-1 TRBV7-9 ASSYRGTGAF
TRBJ2-7 TRBV3-1 ASSHSSWTGSYEQY
TRBJ1-2 TRBV27 ASSFIHGTVGLYGYT
TRBJ2-3 TRBV7-3 ASSTGAGPQY
TRBJ2-2 TRBV6-1 ASSPRQGVNTGELF
TRBJ2-7 TRBV6-1 ASRTGTSGSSSSYEQY
TRBJ1-5 TRBV27 ASSSKPVGVRGNQPQH
TRBJ2-6 TRBV29-1 SVPRQGEGNVLT
TRBJ2-1 TRBV7-2 ASSSRGDRLIDEQF
TRBJ2-5 TRBV7-2 ASSPPGLAGGRETQY